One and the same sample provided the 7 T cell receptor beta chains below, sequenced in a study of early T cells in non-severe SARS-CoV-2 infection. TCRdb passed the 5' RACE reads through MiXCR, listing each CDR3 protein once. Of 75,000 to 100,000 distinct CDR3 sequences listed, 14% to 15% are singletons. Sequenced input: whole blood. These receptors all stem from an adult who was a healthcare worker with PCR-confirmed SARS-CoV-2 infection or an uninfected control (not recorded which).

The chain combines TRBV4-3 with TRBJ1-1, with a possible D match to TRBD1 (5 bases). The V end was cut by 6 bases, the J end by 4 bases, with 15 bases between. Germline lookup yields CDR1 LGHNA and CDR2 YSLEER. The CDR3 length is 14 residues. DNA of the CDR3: TGCGCCAGCAGGCCATCCAGGGTTGGCACTGAAGCTTTCTTT. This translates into CASRPSRVGTEAFF.

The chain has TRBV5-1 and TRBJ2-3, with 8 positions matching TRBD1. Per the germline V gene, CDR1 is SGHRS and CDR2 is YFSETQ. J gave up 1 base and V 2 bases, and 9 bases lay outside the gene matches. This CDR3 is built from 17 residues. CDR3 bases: TGCGCCAGCAGCTTTGCTGGGACAGGCTGGGGCACAGATACGCAGTATTTT. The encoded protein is CASSFAGTGWGTDTQYF.

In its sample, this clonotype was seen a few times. The CDR3 nucleotides are TGTGCCAGCAGCCTCGGGACTAGCGAGCAGTACTTC. Protein product: CASSLGTSEQYF. The chain has TRBV11-2 and TRBJ2-7, with 8 nucleotides matching TRBD2. Germline loops: CDR1 SGHAT, CDR2 FQNNGV. The length of the CDR3 is 12 residues. Trimming took 5 bases from V and 6 from J; bases not matched to a gene: 3.

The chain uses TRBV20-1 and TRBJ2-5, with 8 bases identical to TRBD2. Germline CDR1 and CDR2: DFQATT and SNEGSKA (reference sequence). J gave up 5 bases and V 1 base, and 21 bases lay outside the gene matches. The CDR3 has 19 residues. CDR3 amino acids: CSARGRGHSSGGRTETQYF. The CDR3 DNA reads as TGCAGTGCTAGAGGACGAGGACACTCGTCTGGCGGGAGGACGGAGACCCAGTACTTC.

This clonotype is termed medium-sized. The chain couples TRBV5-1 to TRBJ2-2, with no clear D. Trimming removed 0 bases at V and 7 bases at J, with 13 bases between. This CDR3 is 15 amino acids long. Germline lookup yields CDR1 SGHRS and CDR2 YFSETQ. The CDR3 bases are TGCGCCAGCAGCTTGGTAATGGATTCTGGCGGGGAGCTGTTTTTT. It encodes CASSLVMDSGGELFF.

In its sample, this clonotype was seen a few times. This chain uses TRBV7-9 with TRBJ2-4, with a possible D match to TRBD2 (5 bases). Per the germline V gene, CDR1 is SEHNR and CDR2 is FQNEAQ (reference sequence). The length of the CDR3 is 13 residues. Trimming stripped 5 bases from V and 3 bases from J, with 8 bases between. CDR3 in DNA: TGTGCCAGCAGCCTCGGACTCAAAAACATTCAGTACTTC. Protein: CASSLGLKNIQYF.

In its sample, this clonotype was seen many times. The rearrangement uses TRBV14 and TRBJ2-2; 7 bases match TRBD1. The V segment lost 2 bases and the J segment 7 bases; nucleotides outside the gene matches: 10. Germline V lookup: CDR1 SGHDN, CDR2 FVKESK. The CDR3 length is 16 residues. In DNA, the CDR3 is TGTGCCAGCAGCCAAAGAAGGGGGCTCGGGAACGGGGAGCTGTTTTTT. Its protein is CASSQRRGLGNGELFF.